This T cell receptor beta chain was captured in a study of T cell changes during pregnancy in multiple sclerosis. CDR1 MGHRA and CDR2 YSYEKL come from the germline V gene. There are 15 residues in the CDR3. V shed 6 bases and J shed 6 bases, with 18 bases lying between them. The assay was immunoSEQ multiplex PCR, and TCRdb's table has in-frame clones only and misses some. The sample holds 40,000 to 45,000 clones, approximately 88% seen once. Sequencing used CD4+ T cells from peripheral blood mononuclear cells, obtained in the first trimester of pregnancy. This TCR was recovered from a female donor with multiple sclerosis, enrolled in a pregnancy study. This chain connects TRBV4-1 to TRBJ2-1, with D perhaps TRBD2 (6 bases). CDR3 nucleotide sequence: TGCGCCAGCAGTCAGACATTCGGGGGTCTCAATGAGCAGTTCTTC. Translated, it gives CASSQTFGGLNEQFF.